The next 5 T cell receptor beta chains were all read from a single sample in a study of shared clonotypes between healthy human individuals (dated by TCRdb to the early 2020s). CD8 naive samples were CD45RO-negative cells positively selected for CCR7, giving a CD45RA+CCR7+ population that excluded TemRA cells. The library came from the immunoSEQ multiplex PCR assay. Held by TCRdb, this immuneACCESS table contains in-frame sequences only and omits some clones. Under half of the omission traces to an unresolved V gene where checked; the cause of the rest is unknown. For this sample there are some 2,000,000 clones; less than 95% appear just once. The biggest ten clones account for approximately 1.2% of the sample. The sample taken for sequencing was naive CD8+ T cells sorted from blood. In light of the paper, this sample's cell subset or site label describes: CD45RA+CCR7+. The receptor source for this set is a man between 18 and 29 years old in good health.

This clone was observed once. The CDR3 spells CGGTGDTGELFF. The DNA for the CDR3 is TGTGGGGGGACAGGGGACACCGGGGAGCTGTTTTTT. The J gene is TRBJ2-2, the V gene TRBV7-8; TRBD1 matches 10 bases. In germline, CDR1 is SGHVS, CDR2 FQNEAQ. The CDR3 has 12 residues.

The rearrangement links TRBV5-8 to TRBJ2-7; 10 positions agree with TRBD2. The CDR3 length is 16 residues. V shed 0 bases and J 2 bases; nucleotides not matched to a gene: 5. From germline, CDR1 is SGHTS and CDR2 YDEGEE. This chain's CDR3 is CASSLGLAGVPYEQYF. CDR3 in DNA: TGTGCCAGCAGCTTGGGGCTAGCGGGAGTCCCCTACGAGCAGTACTTC.

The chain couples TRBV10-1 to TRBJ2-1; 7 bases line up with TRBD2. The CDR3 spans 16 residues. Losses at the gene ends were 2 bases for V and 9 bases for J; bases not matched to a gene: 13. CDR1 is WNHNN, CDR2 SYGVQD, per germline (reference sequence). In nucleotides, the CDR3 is TGCGCCAGCAGTGAGCTGCGGGGGAACCCTCAGGGTGAGCAGTTCTTC. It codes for CASSELRGNPQGEQFF.

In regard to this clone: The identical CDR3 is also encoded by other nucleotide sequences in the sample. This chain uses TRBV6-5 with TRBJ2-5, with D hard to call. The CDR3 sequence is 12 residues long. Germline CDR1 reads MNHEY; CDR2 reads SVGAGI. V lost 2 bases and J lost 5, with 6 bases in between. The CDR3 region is CASSYGRETQYF. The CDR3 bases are TGTGCCAGCAGTTACGGCAGGGAGACCCAGTACTTC.

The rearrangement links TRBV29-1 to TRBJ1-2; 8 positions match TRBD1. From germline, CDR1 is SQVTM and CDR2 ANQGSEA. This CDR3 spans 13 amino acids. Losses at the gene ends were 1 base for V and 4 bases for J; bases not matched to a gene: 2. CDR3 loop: CSVEATGGYGYTF. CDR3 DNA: TGCAGCGTTGAAGCTACAGGGGGCTATGGCTACACCTTC.